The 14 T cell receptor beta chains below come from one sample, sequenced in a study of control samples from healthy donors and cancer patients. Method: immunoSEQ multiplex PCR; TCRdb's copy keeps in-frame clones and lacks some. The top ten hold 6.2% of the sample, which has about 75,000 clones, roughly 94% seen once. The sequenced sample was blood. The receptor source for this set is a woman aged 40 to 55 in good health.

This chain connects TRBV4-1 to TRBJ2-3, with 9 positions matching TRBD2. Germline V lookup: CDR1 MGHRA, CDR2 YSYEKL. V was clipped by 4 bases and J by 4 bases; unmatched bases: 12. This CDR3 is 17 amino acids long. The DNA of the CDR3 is TGCGCCAGCAGCCCCCTAGGGTCCAGCGGGAGGCCAGATACGCAGTATTTT. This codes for CASSPLGSSGRPDTQYF.

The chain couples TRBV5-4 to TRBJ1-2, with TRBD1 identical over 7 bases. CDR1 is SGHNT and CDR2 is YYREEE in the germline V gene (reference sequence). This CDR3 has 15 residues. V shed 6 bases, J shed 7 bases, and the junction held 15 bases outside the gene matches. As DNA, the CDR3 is TGTGCCAGCAAGACCAGGGCGACAGGGTGGGTTGGCTACACCTTC. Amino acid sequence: CASKTRATGWVGYTF.

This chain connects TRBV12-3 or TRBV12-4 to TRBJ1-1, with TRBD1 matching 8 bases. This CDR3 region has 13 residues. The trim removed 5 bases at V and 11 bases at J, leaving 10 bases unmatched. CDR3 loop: CASSPGDRLGAFF. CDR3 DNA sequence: TGTGCCAGCAGTCCCGGGGACAGGCTAGGCGCTTTCTTT.

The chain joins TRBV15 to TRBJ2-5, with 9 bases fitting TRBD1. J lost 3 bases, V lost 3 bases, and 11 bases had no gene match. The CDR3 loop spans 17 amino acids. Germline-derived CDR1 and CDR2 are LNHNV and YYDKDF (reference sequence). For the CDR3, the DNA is TGTGCCACCAGCAGTGAGTGGACAGGGGCAGGGGAAGAGACCCAGTACTTC. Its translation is CATSSEWTGAGEETQYF.

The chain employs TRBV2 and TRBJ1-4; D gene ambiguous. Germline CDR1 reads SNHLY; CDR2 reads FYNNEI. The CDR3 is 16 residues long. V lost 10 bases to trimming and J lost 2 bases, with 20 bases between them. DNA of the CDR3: TGTGCCACCAGACTAATGGGAGGGCAGACTAATGAAAAACTGTTTTTT. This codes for CATRLMGGQTNEKLFF. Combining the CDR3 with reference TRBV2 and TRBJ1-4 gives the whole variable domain EPEVTQTPSHQVTQMGQEVILRCVPISNHLYFYWYRQILGQKVEFLVSFYNNEISEKSEIFDDQFSVERPDGSNFTLKIRSTKLEDSAMYFCATRLMGGQTNEKLFFGSGTQLSVL.

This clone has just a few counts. The CDR3 DNA reads as TGTGCCACCAGTGATGGGACAGGGAGTGAAAAACTGTTTTTT. Protein: CATSDGTGSEKLFF. This chain joins TRBV24-1 and TRBJ1-4; 9 positions match TRBD1. Germline CDR1 KGHDR, CDR2 SFDVKD. This CDR3 spans 14 amino acids. The trim removed 3 bases at V and 7 bases at J, leaving 2 bases unmatched.

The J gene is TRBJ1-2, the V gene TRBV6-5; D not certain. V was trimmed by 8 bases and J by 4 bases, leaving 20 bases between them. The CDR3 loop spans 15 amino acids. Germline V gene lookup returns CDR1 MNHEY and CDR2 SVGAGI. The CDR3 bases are TGTGCCAGCCACGAGGGAGGGCTGTCTGCCTATGGCTACACCTTC. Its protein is CASHEGGLSAYGYTF.

The CDR3 DNA is TGTGCCAGCAGCCAGCAGGGGGCGGGGGAGACCCAGTACTTC. This translates into CASSQQGAGETQYF. This chain links TRBV7-3 with TRBJ2-5; the match to TRBD1 covers 8 bases. The CDR3 loop spans 14 amino acids. The germline V gene has CDR1 SGHTA and CDR2 FQGTGA. With 5 bases clipped from V and 5 bases from J, the junction kept 7 bases outside the gene matches.

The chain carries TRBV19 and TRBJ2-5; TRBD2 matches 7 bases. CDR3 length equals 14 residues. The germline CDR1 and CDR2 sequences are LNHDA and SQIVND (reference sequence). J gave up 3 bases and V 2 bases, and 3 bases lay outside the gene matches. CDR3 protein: CASSITGGKETQYF. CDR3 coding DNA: TGTGCCAGTAGTATAACGGGGGGAAAAGAGACCCAGTACTTC.

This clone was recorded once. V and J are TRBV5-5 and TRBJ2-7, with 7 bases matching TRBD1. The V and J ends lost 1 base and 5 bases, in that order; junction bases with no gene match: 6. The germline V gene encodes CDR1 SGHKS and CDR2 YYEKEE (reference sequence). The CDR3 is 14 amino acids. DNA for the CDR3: TGTGCCAGCAGCTTGACAGGGGCCTTGGACGAGCAGTACTTC. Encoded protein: CASSLTGALDEQYF.

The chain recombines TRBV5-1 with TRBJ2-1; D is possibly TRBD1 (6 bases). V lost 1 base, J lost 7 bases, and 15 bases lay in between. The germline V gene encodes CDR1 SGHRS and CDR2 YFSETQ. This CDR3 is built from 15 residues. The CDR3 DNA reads TGCGCCAGCAGCTTGATTCCAGGGGTGACTAATGAGCAGTTCTTC. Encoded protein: CASSLIPGVTNEQFF.

This CDR3 reads CASSSIIGGRGDTQYF. The CDR3 DNA reads TGTGCCAGCAGTTCGATCATCGGGGGCCGAGGAGATACGCAGTATTTT. This chain joins TRBV27 and TRBJ2-3; the D call may be TRBD1 or TRBD2 (6 bases each). This CDR3 region has 16 residues. Germline V CDR1 and CDR2: MNHEY, SMNVEV (reference sequence). The germline V and J ends were trimmed by 4 bases and 5 bases, with 19 bases remaining between them.

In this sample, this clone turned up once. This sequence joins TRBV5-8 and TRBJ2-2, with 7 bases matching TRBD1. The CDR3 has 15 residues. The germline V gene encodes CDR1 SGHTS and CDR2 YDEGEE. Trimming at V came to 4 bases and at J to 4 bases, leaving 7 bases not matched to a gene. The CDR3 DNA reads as TGTGCCAGCAGCCCGGGACAGCTAATCACCGGGGAGCTGTTTTTT. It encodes CASSPGQLITGELFF.

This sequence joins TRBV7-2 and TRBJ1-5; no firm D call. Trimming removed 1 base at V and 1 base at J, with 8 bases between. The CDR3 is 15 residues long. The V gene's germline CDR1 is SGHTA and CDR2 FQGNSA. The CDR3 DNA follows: TGTGCCAGCAGCTTAGAGATAGGGAGCAATCAGCCCCAGCATTTT. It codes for CASSLEIGSNQPQHF.